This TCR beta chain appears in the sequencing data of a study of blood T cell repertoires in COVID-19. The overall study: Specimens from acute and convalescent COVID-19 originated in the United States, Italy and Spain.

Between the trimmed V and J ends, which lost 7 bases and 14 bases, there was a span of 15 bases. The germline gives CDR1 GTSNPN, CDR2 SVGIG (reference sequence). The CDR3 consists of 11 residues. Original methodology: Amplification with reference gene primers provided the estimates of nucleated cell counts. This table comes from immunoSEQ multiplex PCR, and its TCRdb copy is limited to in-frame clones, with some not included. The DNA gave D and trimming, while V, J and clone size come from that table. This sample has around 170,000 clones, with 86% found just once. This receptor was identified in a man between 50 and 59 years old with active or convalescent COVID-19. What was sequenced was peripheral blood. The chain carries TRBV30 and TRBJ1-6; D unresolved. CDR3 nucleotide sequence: TGTGCCTCAGGACTGTTTTTCTCCCTCCACTTT. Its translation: CASGLFFSLHF.